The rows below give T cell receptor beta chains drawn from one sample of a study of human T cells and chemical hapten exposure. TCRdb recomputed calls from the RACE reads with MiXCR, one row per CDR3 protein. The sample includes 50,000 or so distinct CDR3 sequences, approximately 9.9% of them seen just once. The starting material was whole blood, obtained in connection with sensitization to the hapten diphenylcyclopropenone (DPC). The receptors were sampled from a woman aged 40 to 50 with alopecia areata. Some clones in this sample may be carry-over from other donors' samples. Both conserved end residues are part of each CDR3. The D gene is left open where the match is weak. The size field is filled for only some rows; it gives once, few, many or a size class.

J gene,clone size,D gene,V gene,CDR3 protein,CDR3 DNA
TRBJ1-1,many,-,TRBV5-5,CASSLWGADTEAFF,TGTGCCAGCAGCTTATGGGGGGCGGACACTGAAGCTTTCTTT
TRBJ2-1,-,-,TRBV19,CASSKPKHEQFF,TGTGCCAGTAGTAAACCCAAACATGAGCAGTTCTTC
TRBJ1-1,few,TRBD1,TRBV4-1,CASSPGPTGDDTEAFF,TGCGCCAGCAGCCCAGGGCCGACAGGGGATGACACTGAAGCTTTCTTT
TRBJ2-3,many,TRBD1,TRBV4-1,CASSQDRGPGADTQYF,TGCGCCAGCAGCCAAGATAGGGGGCCAGGCGCAGATACGCAGTATTTT
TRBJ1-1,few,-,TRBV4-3,CASSQDLGRTNTEAFF,TGCGCCAGCAGCCAAGATCTAGGTCGAACCAACACTGAAGCTTTCTTT
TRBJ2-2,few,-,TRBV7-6,CASSLGVRREAGELFF,TGTGCCAGCAGCCTAGGTGTGCGGAGGGAGGCCGGGGAGCTGTTTTTT
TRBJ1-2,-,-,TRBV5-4,CASRDRGAYGYTF,TGTGCCAGCAGGGACCGGGGGGCCTATGGCTACACCTTC
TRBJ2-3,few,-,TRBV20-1,CSARGDGTDTQYF,TGCAGTGCTAGGGGCGACGGCACAGATACGCAGTATTTT
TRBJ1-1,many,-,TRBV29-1,CSVVDQATEAFF,TGCAGCGTTGTAGACCAGGCAACTGAAGCTTTCTTT
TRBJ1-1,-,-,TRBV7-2,CASSLGQRNTEAFF,TGTGCCAGCAGCTTAGGACAGCGGAACACTGAAGCTTTCTTT
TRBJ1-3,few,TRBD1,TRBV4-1,CASGRDRDSGNTIYF,TGCGCCAGCGGAAGGGACAGGGACTCTGGAAACACCATATATTTT
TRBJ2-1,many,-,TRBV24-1,CATSDLHAGFANEQFF,TGTGCCACCAGTGATTTGCATGCGGGATTCGCCAATGAGCAGTTCTTC
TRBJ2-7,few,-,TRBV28,CASEGGYPPRQYF,TGTGCCAGCGAGGGGGGTTACCCTCCGAGGCAGTACTTC
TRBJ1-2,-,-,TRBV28,CASSSTGPGYTF,TGTGCCAGCAGTTCTACAGGGCCTGGCTACACCTTC
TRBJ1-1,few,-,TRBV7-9,CASSLGTLNTEAFF,TGTGCCAGCAGCTTGGGGACGTTGAACACTGAAGCTTTCTTT
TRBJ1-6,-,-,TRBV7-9,CASSFEQRNSPLHF,TGTGCCAGCAGCTTTGAACAGCGTAATTCACCCCTCCACTTT
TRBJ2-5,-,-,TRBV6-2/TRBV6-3,CASSEDSEETQYF,TGTGCCAGCAGTGAGGACAGCGAAGAGACCCAGTACTTC
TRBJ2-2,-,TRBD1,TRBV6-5,CASSYGDRDTGELFF,TGTGCCAGCAGTTACGGGGACAGGGACACCGGGGAGCTGTTTTTT
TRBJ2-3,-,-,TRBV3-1,CASSQRQGTDTQYF,TGTGCCAGCAGCCAACGACAGGGCACAGATACGCAGTATTTT
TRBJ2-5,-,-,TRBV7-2,CASSFTGPGETQYF,TGTGCCAGCAGCTTCACGGGACCCGGGGAGACCCAGTACTTC
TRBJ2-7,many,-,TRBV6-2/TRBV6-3,CASSYEATPSYEQYF,TGTGCCAGCAGTTACGAGGCGACCCCCTCCTACGAGCAGTACTTC
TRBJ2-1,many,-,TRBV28,CASSFQRDEQFF,TGTGCCAGCAGTTTTCAGAGGGATGAGCAGTTCTTC
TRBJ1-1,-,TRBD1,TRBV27,CASSLQGQGAKITEAFF,TGTGCCAGCAGTTTACAAGGACAGGGGGCAAAAATCACTGAAGCTTTCTTT
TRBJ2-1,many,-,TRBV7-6,CASSPPLDNEQFF,TGTGCCAGCAGCCCTCCTCTGGACAATGAGCAGTTCTTC
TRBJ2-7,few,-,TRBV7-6,CASSVQTSYEQYF,TGTGCCAGCAGCGTACAGACAAGCTACGAGCAGTACTTC
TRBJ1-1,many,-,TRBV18,CASSPGSTEAFF,TGTGCCAGCTCACCGGGTTCCACTGAAGCTTTCTTT
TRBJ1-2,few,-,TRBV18,CASSPPGVDYGYTF,TGTGCCAGCTCACCACCGGGGGTAGACTATGGCTACACCTTC
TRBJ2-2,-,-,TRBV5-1,CASSLDVSGELFF,TGCGCCAGCAGCTTGGATGTCTCCGGGGAGCTGTTTTTT
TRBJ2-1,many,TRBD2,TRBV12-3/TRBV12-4,CASSDSLAGGRNEQFF,TGTGCCAGCAGCGACTCTCTAGCGGGGGGGAGGAATGAGCAGTTCTTC
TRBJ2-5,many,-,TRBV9,CASGPLGVPQETQYF,TGTGCCAGCGGGCCTTTAGGGGTGCCCCAAGAGACCCAGTACTTC
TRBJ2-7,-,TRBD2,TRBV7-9,CASSASGISSYEQYF,TGTGCCAGCAGCGCCAGCGGGATAAGCTCCTACGAGCAGTACTTC
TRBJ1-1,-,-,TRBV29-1,CSVDPTVGTEAFF,TGCAGCGTTGATCCCACCGTGGGTACTGAAGCTTTCTTT
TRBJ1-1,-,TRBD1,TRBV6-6,CASSYRGTGGTEAFF,TGTGCCAGCAGTTATCGCGGGACAGGGGGGACTGAAGCTTTCTTT
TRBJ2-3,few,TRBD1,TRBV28,CASSLGRGRTDTQYF,TGTGCCAGCAGTTTAGGCAGGGGGCGCACAGATACGCAGTATTTT
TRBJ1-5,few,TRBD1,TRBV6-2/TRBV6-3,CASSLGQGNQPQHF,TGTGCCAGCAGCCTTGGACAGGGCAATCAGCCCCAGCATTTT
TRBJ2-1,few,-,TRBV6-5,CASSYGQGKEQFF,TGTGCCAGCAGTTACGGGCAGGGCAAAGAGCAGTTCTTC
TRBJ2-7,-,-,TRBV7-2,CASSLVCERLTYEQYF,TGTGCCAGCAGCTTAGTATGTGAGCGGCTAACCTACGAGCAGTACTTC
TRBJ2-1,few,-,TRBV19,CASSIDGGQGGGSYNEQFF,TGTGCCAGTAGTATAGATGGGGGGCAGGGCGGAGGCTCCTACAATGAGCAGTTCTTC
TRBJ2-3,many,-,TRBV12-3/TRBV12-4,CASSKTVITDTQYF,TGTGCCAGCAGTAAGACAGTAATCACAGATACGCAGTATTTT
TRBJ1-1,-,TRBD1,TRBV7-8,CASSLGAVTGDTEAFF,TGTGCCAGCAGCTTAGGGGCCGTGACAGGGGACACTGAAGCTTTCTTT
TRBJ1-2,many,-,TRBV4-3,CASSQGTDPGQVANYGYTF,TGCGCCAGCAGCCAAGGGACAGACCCGGGTCAGGTGGCTAACTATGGCTACACCTTC
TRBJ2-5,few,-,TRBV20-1,CSARSRTETKETQYF,TGCAGTGCTAGGTCCCGGACAGAAACTAAAGAGACCCAGTACTTC
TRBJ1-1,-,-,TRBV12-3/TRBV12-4,CASSKPSMNTEAFF,TGTGCCAGCAGTAAACCGTCCATGAACACTGAAGCTTTCTTT
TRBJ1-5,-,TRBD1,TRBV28,CASRGTGNNQPQHF,TGTGCCAGCAGGGGGACAGGGAACAATCAGCCCCAGCATTTT
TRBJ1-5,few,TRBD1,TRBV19,CASSTDRLAQPQHF,TGTGCCAGTAGTACGGACAGGTTGGCTCAGCCCCAGCATTTT
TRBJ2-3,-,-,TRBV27,CASSIPGPGIRQYF,TGTGCCAGCAGTATACCGGGACCGGGGATACGACAGTATTTT
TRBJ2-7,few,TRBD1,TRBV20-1,CSARGTGSSEQYF,TGCAGTGCTAGGGGGACAGGGTCTTCCGAGCAGTACTTC
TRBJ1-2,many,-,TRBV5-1,CASSLAGDYGYTF,TGCGCCAGCAGCTTGGCAGGGGACTATGGCTACACCTTC
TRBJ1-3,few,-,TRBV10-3,CAIREPGNTIYF,TGTGCCATCAGGGAACCGGGAAACACCATATATTTT
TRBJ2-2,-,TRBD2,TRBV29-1,CSVDGRGTGELFF,TGCAGCGTTGATGGGCGGGGGACCGGGGAGCTGTTTTTT
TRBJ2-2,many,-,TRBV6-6,CASSYSLQQGNTGELFF,TGTGCCAGCAGTTACTCCCTCCAACAGGGAAACACCGGGGAGCTGTTTTTT
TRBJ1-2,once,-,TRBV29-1,CSAGISNYGYTF,TGCAGCGCCGGGATTTCTAACTATGGCTACACCTTC